One and the same sample provided the 5 T cell receptor beta chains below, sequenced in a study of blood T cell repertoires in COVID-19. Libraries were prepared by immunoSEQ multiplex PCR; TCRdb keeps only in-frame clonotypes and omits some of them. The table records about 40,000 clones, 88% of them present only once. The sample consisted of peripheral blood. The receptor source for this set is a man aged 55 to 70 with active COVID-19.

This clone has just one count. The chain couples TRBV5-1 to TRBJ2-1, with a tentative D call TRBD2 (5 bases). Germline lookup yields CDR1 SGHRS and CDR2 YFSETQ. There are 16 residues in the CDR3. The germline V and J ends were trimmed by 0 bases and 0 bases, with 10 bases remaining between them. In DNA, the CDR3 is TGCGCCAGCAGCTTGGGAGCGGCAAGCTCCTACAATGAGCAGTTCTTC. Its translation: CASSLGAASSYNEQFF.

The chain combines TRBV19 with TRBJ2-2, with 10 positions matching TRBD2. Germline assignment: CDR1 LNHDA and CDR2 SQIVND (reference sequence). With V trimmed by 9 bases and J by 5 bases, 9 bases remained unmatched. The CDR3 covers 15 residues. The CDR3 coding sequence is TGTGCCAGCTGTAGCGGGAGGCAAGGGACCGGGGAGCTGTTTTTT. Amino acids: CASCSGRQGTGELFF.

The chain is built from TRBV6-5 and TRBJ2-7; D ambiguous. This CDR3 has 14 residues. V was clipped by 6 bases and J by 0 bases, with 12 bases between them. CDR1 MNHEY and CDR2 SVGAGI come from the germline V gene. CDR3 loop: CASRLTSTSYEQYF. CDR3 coding DNA: TGTGCCAGCAGGCTGACATCCACCTCCTACGAGCAGTACTTC.

The rearrangement joins TRBV20-1 to TRBJ1-1, with TRBD1 matching 7 bases. The CDR3 totals 14 residues. V was pared by 3 bases and J by 4 bases, with 8 bases of the junction left unmatched. Germline V CDR1 and CDR2: DFQATT, SNEGSKA (reference sequence). DNA of the CDR3: TGCAGTGCTAGTTCGAACAGGGGTGGCACTGAAGCTTTCTTT. Amino acid sequence: CSASSNRGGTEAFF.

Points on this clone: The same CDR3 can be traced to other DNA sequences in this sample. The rearrangement links TRBV7-3 to TRBJ2-7, with a tentative D call TRBD2 (6 bases). V was trimmed by 5 bases and J by 0 bases, leaving 17 bases between them. The CDR3 is 16 amino acids. The V gene's germline CDR1 is SGHTA and CDR2 FQGTGA. The CDR3 region has the DNA TGTGCCAGCAGCCTCGGGGGTGGGTTCAGCTCCTACGAGCAGTACTTC. The encoded protein is CASSLGGGFSSYEQYF.